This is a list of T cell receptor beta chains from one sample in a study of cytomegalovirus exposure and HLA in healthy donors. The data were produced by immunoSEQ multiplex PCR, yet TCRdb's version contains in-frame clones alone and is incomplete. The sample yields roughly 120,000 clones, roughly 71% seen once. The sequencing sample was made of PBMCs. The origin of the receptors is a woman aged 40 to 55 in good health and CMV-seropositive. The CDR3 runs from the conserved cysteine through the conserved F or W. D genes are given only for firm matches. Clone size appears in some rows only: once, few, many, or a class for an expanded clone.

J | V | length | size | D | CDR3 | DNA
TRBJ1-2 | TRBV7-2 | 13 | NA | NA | CASSLVQREGYTF | TGTGCCAGCAGCTTAGTGCAGCGGGAGGGCTACACCTTC
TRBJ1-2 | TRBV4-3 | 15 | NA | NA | CASSQVWQGSYGYTF | TGCGCCAGCAGCCAAGTTTGGCAGGGATCCTATGGCTACACCTTC
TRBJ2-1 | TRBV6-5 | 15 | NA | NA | CASSYSYSQDNEQFF | TGTGCCAGCAGTTACTCGTACAGTCAAGACAATGAGCAGTTCTTC
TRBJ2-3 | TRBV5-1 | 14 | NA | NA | CASSLGGVTDTQYF | TGCGCCAGCAGCTTGGGGGGGGTCACAGATACGCAGTATTTT
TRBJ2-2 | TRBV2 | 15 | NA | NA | CASNRGGANTGELFF | TGTGCCAGCAATAGAGGCGGGGCGAACACCGGGGAGCTGTTTTTT
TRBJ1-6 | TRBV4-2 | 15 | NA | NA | CASSQDRQYNSPLHF | TGTGCCAGCAGCCAAGATCGACAATATAATTCACCCCTCCACTTT
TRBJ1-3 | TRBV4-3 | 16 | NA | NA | CASSQVRGGPGNTIYF | TGCGCCAGCAGCCAAGTGCGGGGAGGCCCTGGAAACACCATATATTTT
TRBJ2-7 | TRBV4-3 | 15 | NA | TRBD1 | CASSQDFGDRYEQYF | TGCGCCAGCAGCCAAGATTTTGGGGACAGGTACGAGCAGTACTTC
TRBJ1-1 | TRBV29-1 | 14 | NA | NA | CSVEYGEEYGEAFF | TGCAGCGTTGAGTACGGGGAGGAGTACGGTGAAGCTTTCTTT
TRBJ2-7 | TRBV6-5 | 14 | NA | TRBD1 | CASSRTGIPYEQYF | TGTGCCAGCAGTCGGACAGGGATTCCCTACGAGCAGTACTTC
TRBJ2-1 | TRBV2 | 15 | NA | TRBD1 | CASRGDRASYNEQFF | TGTGCCAGCAGGGGGGACAGGGCCTCCTACAATGAGCAGTTCTTC
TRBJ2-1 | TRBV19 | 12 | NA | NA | CASRTGNNEQFF | TGTGCCAGTAGGACAGGAAACAATGAGCAGTTCTTC
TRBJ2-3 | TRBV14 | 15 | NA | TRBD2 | CASRRTSGSPDTQYF | TGTGCCAGCAGGCGGACTAGCGGGAGTCCAGATACGCAGTATTTT
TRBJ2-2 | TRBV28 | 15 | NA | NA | CASSDSYTNTGELFF | TGTGCCAGCAGTGACAGTTACACGAACACCGGGGAGCTGTTTTTT
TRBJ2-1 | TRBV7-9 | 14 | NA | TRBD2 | CANDRLAGGNEQFF | TGTGCCAACGACAGACTAGCGGGGGGTAATGAGCAGTTCTTC
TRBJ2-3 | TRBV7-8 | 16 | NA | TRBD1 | CASSSLGQSSTDTQYF | TGTGCCAGCAGCTCCTTGGGACAGTCTAGCACAGATACGCAGTATTTT
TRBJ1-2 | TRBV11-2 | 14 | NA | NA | CASSLHGQFYGYTF | TGTGCCAGCAGCTTACATGGACAGTTCTATGGCTACACCTTC
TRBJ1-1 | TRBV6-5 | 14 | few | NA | CASSYSPVYTEAFF | TGTGCCAGCAGTTACTCCCCGGTCTACACTGAAGCTTTCTTT
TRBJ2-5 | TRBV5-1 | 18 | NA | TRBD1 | CASSARDRGFSYQETQYF | TGCGCCAGCAGCGCCCGGGACAGGGGGTTCTCTTACCAAGAGACCCAGTACTTC
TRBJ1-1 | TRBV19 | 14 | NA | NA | CASSIVAGNTEAFF | TGTGCCAGTAGTATAGTAGCCGGGAACACTGAAGCTTTCTTT
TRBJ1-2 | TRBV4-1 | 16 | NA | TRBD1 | CASSQGGTGGNYGYTF | TGCGCCAGCAGCCAAGGGGGGACAGGGGGAAACTATGGCTACACCTTC
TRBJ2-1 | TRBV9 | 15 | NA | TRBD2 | CASSEGRLANNEQFF | TGTGCCAGCAGTGAGGGGAGACTAGCGAACAATGAGCAGTTCTTC
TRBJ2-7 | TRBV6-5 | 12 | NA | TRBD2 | CASRGLGGEQYF | TGTGCCAGCAGGGGACTAGGAGGCGAGCAGTACTTC
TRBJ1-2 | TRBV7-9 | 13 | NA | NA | CASSLGPGPGYTF | TGTGCCAGCAGCTTAGGCCCAGGGCCGGGCTACACCTTC
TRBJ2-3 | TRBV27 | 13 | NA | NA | CASSLYPGDTQYF | TGTGCCAGCAGTTTATACCCCGGGGATACGCAGTATTTT
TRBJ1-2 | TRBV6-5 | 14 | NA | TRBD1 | CASKRIQGAGGYTF | TGTGCCAGCAAACGCATCCAGGGGGCGGGGGGCTACACCTTC
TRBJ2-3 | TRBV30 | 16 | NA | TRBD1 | CAWSVGQGTRPDTQYF | TGTGCCTGGAGCGTAGGACAGGGAACTCGTCCAGATACGCAGTATTTT
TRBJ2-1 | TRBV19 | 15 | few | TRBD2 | CASSPLAGGYNEQFF | TGTGCCAGTAGCCCGCTAGCGGGAGGCTACAATGAGCAGTTCTTC
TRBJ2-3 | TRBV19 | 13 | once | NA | CASSIRERDTQYF | TGTGCCAGTAGTATCAGGGAAAGGGATACGCAGTATTTT
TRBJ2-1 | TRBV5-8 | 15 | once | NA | CASSFWRQENNEQFF | TGTGCCAGCAGCTTTTGGAGACAGGAAAACAATGAGCAGTTCTTC
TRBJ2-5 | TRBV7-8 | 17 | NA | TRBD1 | CASSLYPGTGSQETQYF | TGTGCCAGCAGCTTATATCCCGGGACAGGGAGTCAAGAGACCCAGTACTTC
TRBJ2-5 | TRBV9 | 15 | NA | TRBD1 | CASSRRDREGETQYF | TGTGCCAGCAGCAGACGGGACAGGGAGGGGGAGACCCAGTACTTC
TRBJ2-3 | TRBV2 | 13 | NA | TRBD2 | CASKAGGEDTQYF | TGTGCCAGCAAGGCGGGGGGGGAAGATACGCAGTATTTT
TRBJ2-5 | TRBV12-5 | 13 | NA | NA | CASGFRGTETQYF | TGTGCTAGTGGTTTCCGGGGGACGGAGACCCAGTACTTC
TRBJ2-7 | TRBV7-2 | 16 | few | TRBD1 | CASSPNPGQGFYEQYF | TGTGCCAGCAGCCCTAACCCGGGACAGGGATTCTACGAGCAGTACTTC
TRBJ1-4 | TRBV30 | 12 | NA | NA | CAWSRANEKLFF | TGTGCCTGGAGTAGAGCAAATGAAAAACTGTTTTTT
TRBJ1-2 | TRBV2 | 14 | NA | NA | CASRGPYPNYGYTF | TGTGCCAGCAGGGGGCCCTATCCTAACTATGGCTACACCTTC
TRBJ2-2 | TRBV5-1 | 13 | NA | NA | CASSGSLTGELFF | TGCGCCAGCAGCGGCAGTCTCACCGGGGAGCTGTTTTTT
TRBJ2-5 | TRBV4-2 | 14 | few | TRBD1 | CASSQDRGRETQYF | TGTGCCAGCAGCCAGGACAGGGGACGGGAGACCCAGTACTTC
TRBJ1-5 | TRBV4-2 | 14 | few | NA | CASSLGLFNQPQHF | TGTGCCAGCAGTTTGGGCCTCTTCAATCAGCCCCAGCATTTT
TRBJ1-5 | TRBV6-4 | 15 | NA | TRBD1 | CASSAEAGGGQPQHF | TGTGCCAGCAGTGCGGAGGCAGGGGGAGGTCAGCCCCAGCATTTT
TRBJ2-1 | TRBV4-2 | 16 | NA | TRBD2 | CASSQDSRGSNNEQFF | TGTGCCAGCAGCCAAGATTCTCGCGGGAGCAACAATGAGCAGTTCTTC
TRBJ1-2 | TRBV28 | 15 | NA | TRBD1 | CASSLDRGPDGGYTF | TGTGCCAGCAGTTTAGACAGGGGCCCGGACGGTGGCTACACCTTC
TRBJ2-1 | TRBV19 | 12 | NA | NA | CASSIQSGEQFF | TGTGCCAGTAGTATACAATCGGGTGAGCAGTTCTTC
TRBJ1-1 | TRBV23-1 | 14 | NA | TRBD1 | CASSPTGADTEAFF | TGCGCCAGCAGCCCGACAGGGGCCGATACTGAAGCTTTCTTT
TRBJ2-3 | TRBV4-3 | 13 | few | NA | CASSLGFTDTQYF | TGCGCCAGCAGCCTCGGGTTCACAGATACGCAGTATTTT
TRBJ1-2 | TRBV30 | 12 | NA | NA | CAWSPTGYGYTF | TGTGCCTGGAGCCCAACAGGATATGGCTACACCTTC
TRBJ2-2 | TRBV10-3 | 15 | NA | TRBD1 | CAISAEQGGTGELFF | TGTGCCATCAGTGCAGAACAGGGGGGCACCGGGGAGCTGTTTTTT